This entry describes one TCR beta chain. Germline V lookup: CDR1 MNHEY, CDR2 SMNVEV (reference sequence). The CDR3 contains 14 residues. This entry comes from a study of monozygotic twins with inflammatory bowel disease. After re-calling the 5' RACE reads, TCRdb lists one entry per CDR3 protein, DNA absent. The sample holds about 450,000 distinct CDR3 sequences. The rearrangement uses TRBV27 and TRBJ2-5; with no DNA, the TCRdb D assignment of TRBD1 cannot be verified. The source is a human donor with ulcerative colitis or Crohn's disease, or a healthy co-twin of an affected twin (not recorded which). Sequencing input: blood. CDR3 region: CASSFHGREETQYF.